One T cell receptor (beta chain) is described in this entry. What antigen it recognizes has not been identified. There are no base qualities to consult, and no much larger clone falls within one base. As an off-target read in a library built for alpha chains, this beta chain has a frequency of little significance. This record comes from a study of HIV-infected patients and healthy controls (dated by TCRdb to the mid-2010s). Study-wide context: CD4 counts were modestly but significantly increased in 14 of 16 patients after three months of therapy, but they remained below normal ranges. The CD4:CD8 ratio rose slightly, whereas CD8 counts showed no consistent shift during early therapy. An undetectable viral load was attained by 11 of 16 patients by the second bleed and by all patients after a further year of therapy. Patients lacked overall T-cell lymphocytopenia, and total CDR3 counts per chain did not differ significantly from controls. The study tested whether deep TCR repertoire sequencing of HIV patients' small blood samples could capture immune perturbation and reconstitution.

The cysteine opens and the phenylalanine closes a CDR3 of 15 amino acids. The retained sequence is limited to the CDR3, 45 bases, with the frame set at the first base. CDR1 SGHTA and CDR2 FQGNSA are derived from the germline V gene. The junction carries 9 bases between V and J, which are trimmed by 1 base and 3 bases respectively. On the study overall, not on this receptor specifically: By Jaccard index and by the count of highly shared sequences, healthy controls shared more CDR3s between individuals than HIV+ patients did. Most CMV-associated CDR3s became more frequent during therapy, although their change was not significant, whereas HIV-associated CDR3s showed a significant decrease in frequency. A major limit on how widely the findings apply, in the view of the authors, was that only sixteen HIV-infected individuals were processed. The dynamics of distinct T-cell subpopulations could not be separated, and sequencing depth was restricted, because whole blood was used. The pairing of alpha and beta chains was not determined in the samples. Comparisons were complicated by unequal numbers of distinct sequences between patients and controls, and rare events from HIV-infected data were overweighted by size-matching. Compared with untreated HIV+ repertoires, healthy control repertoires had roughly threefold more distinct CDR3s and higher Shannon diversity. In HIV-infected patients, the apparent post-therapy recovery of the Gini index was not replicated in size-matched repertoire data. HIV-infected repertoires showed significantly elevated mean Gini indices relative to controls, which possibly reflects oligoclonality. HLA typing of donors was not performed in the study. Alpha-chain CDR3s from MAIT cells appeared at high frequency in healthy controls but were severely depleted in HIV+ repertoires. Eight alpha and eight beta V genes showed significantly different mean usage between HIV-infected patients and controls. The observed differences in diversity were not explained by the slight differences in age and sex profiles between the study cohorts.

Using SuperScript III with primers targeting the alpha and beta constant regions, around 500 ng of RNA was reverse transcribed. Separate libraries for the alpha and beta chains were generated through chain-specific third strand synthesis that incorporated multiplexing indices. In the protocol, all rearrangements within a chain were amplified with a single primer pair so that primer bias was avoided, and molecular barcodes were added to each cDNA molecule. The SP2 sequencing primer site and a random hexamer were carried on a 5' RACE adapter, to which purified cDNA was joined by T4 RNA Ligase 1. With slow temperature ramps used to favor optimal annealing, second strand synthesis was primed from the SP2 site with Phusion polymerase. Joined together, two random hexamer sequences that had both been added before amplification formed the 12-nucleotide barcode of each molecule. A brief initial PCR introduced P5 and P7 adapter elements together with a second index, and a roughly 25-cycle amplification PCR using P5s and P7 primers was subsequently performed. A total of 25 to 30 PCR cycles were applied to the libraries, which were quantified on a Qubit, sized on a Bioanalyzer, and diluted to approximately 3.7 nM. The normalized libraries were sequenced on an Illumina MiSeq using 2 x 250 paired-end kits. Reverse transcription reactions were cleaned up on MinElute columns and eluted into about 9.3 ul Tris-Cl. Adapter ligations ran for 20 to 25 hours at 16 degrees C and were afterwards cleaned with AMPure XP beads at a 1:1 ratio. The authors processed their data as follows. A modified Decombinator processed the demultiplexed FASTQ files and output V, J, insert and barcode information. Sequences that shared a barcode but differed from the dominant sequence were discarded as errors, and original cDNA molecules were estimated by counting barcodes clustered at Levenshtein distance 3. The R packages ineq, vegan, igraph and RCytoscape were used for downstream analyses, together with IMGT nomenclature and CDR3 definitions. To avoid skew from clonal expansion, each TCR was counted once, and V gene usage was computed over distinct sequences. Whenever two unique CDR3 amino acid sequences within a donor differed by a single Levenshtein edit, similarity networks linked them. The authors compiled published HIV-specific CDR3s (more than 90 alpha, roughly 650 beta) and CMV-specific CDR3s (roughly twelve alpha, 250 or so beta) and searched for them in the repertoires. Random subsampling to size-matched repertoires demonstrated that the decreased diversity in patients did not result from their lower sequence numbers. The public sequencing data were trimmed at Q25 with fastp and processed into clonotypes with MiXCR by TCRdb, which kept only in-frame beta chains. Rows matching on CDR3 protein sequence are summarized as one entry with the most common DNA and genes. It is TCRdb's table, rather than the study itself, that gives the V and J calls and clone size. The table for this sample lists 350 to 500 distinct CDR3 sequences; roughly 70% of them were counted only once. Clones ranked in the top ten supply around two thirds of the sample.

Whole blood was used without cell fractionation, so the repertoire reflected all unsorted peripheral T cells. A roughly 2.5 ml sample of peripheral blood was drawn into Tempus tubes for RNA extraction. HIV-infected adults who had not yet received antiretroviral therapy and were about to begin treatment were enrolled, with the first sixteen eligible patients processed. Enrollment excluded patients who had febrile or AIDS-related illness, tumors, hepatitis B or C coinfection, immunomodulatory therapy, recent vaccination or treatment interruptions. Residual genomic DNA was removed with the TURBO-DNase kit and globin mRNA was depleted with GLOBINclear. Pretreatment blood from HIV-infected patients was collected just before antiretroviral therapy was started.

The sequence was collected from an adult with HIV infection. This sequence uses TRBV7-2 and TRBJ1-4; a weak D assignment points to TRBD1 (6 bases agree). The specimen was blood, collected before antiretroviral therapy. This receptor carries the CDR3 CASSLGSGANEKLFF. In nucleotides, the sequence is TGTGCCAGCAGCTTAGGATCAGGGGCTAATGAAAAACTGTTTTTT.